The rows below give T cell receptor beta chains drawn from one sample of a study of regulatory T cells in long-lasting Graves disease. TCRdb redid the calling of the multiplex PCR reads with MiXCR, one entry per CDR3 protein. The sample shows some 370,000 distinct CDR3 sequences, 12% of them seen only once. The same sample was also used in a study of T cells in Graves' hyperthyroidism and ophthalmopathy.

The source was peripheral blood mononuclear cells (PBMCs), collected at new diagnosis, from a patient treated with antithyroid drugs. Source of these receptors: a woman under 30 with Graves disease. CDR3s leave out the opening cysteine and the closing phenylalanine or tryptophan. The order of the fields is V gene, J gene, CDR3 protein.

v_gene: TRBV20-1
j_gene: TRBJ2-2
CDR3aa: SAREPRGVGELF

v_gene: TRBV30
j_gene: TRBJ2-1
CDR3aa: AWSVDSYNEQF

v_gene: TRBV9
j_gene: TRBJ2-4
CDR3aa: ASSREEAENIQY

v_gene: TRBV11-2
j_gene: TRBJ2-5
CDR3aa: ASSPSAGGETQY

v_gene: TRBV7-2
j_gene: TRBJ2-7
CDR3aa: ASSLVPGPYEQY

v_gene: TRBV28
j_gene: TRBJ2-5
CDR3aa: ASSESRGETQY

v_gene: TRBV7-2
j_gene: TRBJ2-3
CDR3aa: ASSSQRGSDTQY

v_gene: TRBV29-1
j_gene: TRBJ2-2
CDR3aa: SVGLAGGPGTGELF

v_gene: TRBV20-1
j_gene: TRBJ2-1
CDR3aa: SARVVRGTYNEQF

v_gene: TRBV7-8
j_gene: TRBJ2-1
CDR3aa: ASSLIWASGSAVDNEQF

v_gene: TRBV19
j_gene: TRBJ2-1
CDR3aa: ASNDRAGGRDEQF

v_gene: TRBV5-1
j_gene: TRBJ2-1
CDR3aa: ASSLLSRGLNEQF

v_gene: TRBV7-2
j_gene: TRBJ1-5
CDR3aa: ASSLWVGTAQPQH

v_gene: TRBV29-1
j_gene: TRBJ2-3
CDR3aa: SSLTSGPDTQY

v_gene: TRBV6-1
j_gene: TRBJ2-1
CDR3aa: ASSGDREYNEQF

v_gene: TRBV9
j_gene: TRBJ2-6
CDR3aa: ASSVAWRGSGANVLT

v_gene: TRBV9
j_gene: TRBJ1-1
CDR3aa: ASSSSGSTATEAF

v_gene: TRBV5-8
j_gene: TRBJ2-1
CDR3aa: ASSGSGDYSNEQF

v_gene: TRBV20-1
j_gene: TRBJ1-1
CDR3aa: SANKGENTEAF

v_gene: TRBV7-2
j_gene: TRBJ2-5
CDR3aa: ASSLWSETQY

v_gene: TRBV20-1
j_gene: TRBJ2-2
CDR3aa: SAKTGPANTGELF

v_gene: TRBV20-1
j_gene: TRBJ2-7
CDR3aa: SAGGQTYEQY

v_gene: TRBV5-1
j_gene: TRBJ1-1
CDR3aa: ASSWFIGTPIEAF

v_gene: TRBV6-5
j_gene: TRBJ1-1
CDR3aa: ASSSRLEAF

v_gene: TRBV11-2
j_gene: TRBJ1-1
CDR3aa: ASSLDGEINTEAF

v_gene: TRBV28
j_gene: TRBJ2-1
CDR3aa: ASSQSFSGRGINEQF

v_gene: TRBV20-1
j_gene: TRBJ2-2
CDR3aa: SARSLAANTGELF

v_gene: TRBV7-8
j_gene: TRBJ1-1
CDR3aa: ASSLWAGAHTEAF

v_gene: TRBV6-2/TRBV6-3
j_gene: TRBJ1-5
CDR3aa: ASRRGTGLNQPQH

v_gene: TRBV13
j_gene: TRBJ2-7
CDR3aa: ASSSGQGSSYEQY